A selection of T cell receptor beta chains follows, all from one sample in a study of blood T cell repertoires in COVID-19. Sequencing used immunoSEQ multiplex PCR; TCRdb keeps in-frame clones, though not all of them. The profile shows around 100,000 clones, 88% of them singletons. Specimen: peripheral blood. Every receptor here comes from a human donor in a cohort sampled during active COVID-19. The CDR3 runs from the conserved cysteine through the conserved F or W. The D gene is left open where the match is weak.

d_gene: .; j_gene: TRBJ2-7; v_gene: TRBV4-1; CDR3aa: CASSQIQGTPYEQYF
d_gene: .; j_gene: TRBJ1-6; v_gene: TRBV28; CDR3aa: CASSFHRGSSYNSPLHF
d_gene: TRBD2; j_gene: TRBJ2-2; v_gene: TRBV28; CDR3aa: CASSWTGTSVSGELFF
d_gene: .; j_gene: TRBJ1-3; v_gene: TRBV7-6; CDR3aa: CASSLDLRASSGNTIYF
d_gene: TRBD1; j_gene: TRBJ2-7; v_gene: TRBV30; CDR3aa: CAWRGQGGTYEQYF
d_gene: TRBD1; j_gene: TRBJ1-2; v_gene: TRBV2; CDR3aa: CASTPTGGNYGYTF
d_gene: .; j_gene: TRBJ1-1; v_gene: TRBV19; CDR3aa: CASSIVGTARDF
d_gene: .; j_gene: TRBJ2-2; v_gene: TRBV7-3; CDR3aa: CASSLRGTGELFF
d_gene: TRBD1; j_gene: TRBJ1-6; v_gene: TRBV19; CDR3aa: CASSERTGKSPLHF
d_gene: .; j_gene: TRBJ1-5; v_gene: TRBV28; CDR3aa: CASSFLKGGSGHQPQHF
d_gene: .; j_gene: TRBJ2-1; v_gene: TRBV5-1; CDR3aa: CASRGQHNEQFF
d_gene: TRBD2; j_gene: TRBJ2-3; v_gene: TRBV5-6; CDR3aa: CASSYGLAGTDTQYF
d_gene: TRBD1; j_gene: TRBJ1-1; v_gene: TRBV7-2; CDR3aa: CASSSTTGQGKAFF
d_gene: TRBD1; j_gene: TRBJ2-7; v_gene: TRBV5-1; CDR3aa: CASSPSGGFPYEQYF
d_gene: TRBD1; j_gene: TRBJ1-6; v_gene: TRBV6-5; CDR3aa: CASSYSWDRKNSPLHF
d_gene: .; j_gene: TRBJ2-2; v_gene: TRBV28; CDR3aa: CASSIYQGGELFF
d_gene: .; j_gene: TRBJ2-2; v_gene: TRBV5-1; CDR3aa: CASSLAGRVNTGELFF
d_gene: TRBD2; j_gene: TRBJ2-7; v_gene: TRBV4-1; CDR3aa: CASSHPTSGSYEQYF
d_gene: .; j_gene: TRBJ2-1; v_gene: TRBV7-9; CDR3aa: CASSLEGLLGNEQFF
d_gene: TRBD2; j_gene: TRBJ2-1; v_gene: TRBV30; CDR3aa: CASGLGLNEQFF
d_gene: .; j_gene: TRBJ1-3; v_gene: TRBV5-1; CDR3aa: CASSTQGSGNTIYF
d_gene: TRBD2; j_gene: TRBJ2-1; v_gene: TRBV11-1; CDR3aa: CASSLSGSGRYNEQFF
d_gene: TRBD1; j_gene: TRBJ1-5; v_gene: TRBV2; CDR3aa: CASSESQGGNQPQHF
d_gene: TRBD1; j_gene: TRBJ1-5; v_gene: TRBV7-6; CDR3aa: CASSRSTGTGGEPQHF